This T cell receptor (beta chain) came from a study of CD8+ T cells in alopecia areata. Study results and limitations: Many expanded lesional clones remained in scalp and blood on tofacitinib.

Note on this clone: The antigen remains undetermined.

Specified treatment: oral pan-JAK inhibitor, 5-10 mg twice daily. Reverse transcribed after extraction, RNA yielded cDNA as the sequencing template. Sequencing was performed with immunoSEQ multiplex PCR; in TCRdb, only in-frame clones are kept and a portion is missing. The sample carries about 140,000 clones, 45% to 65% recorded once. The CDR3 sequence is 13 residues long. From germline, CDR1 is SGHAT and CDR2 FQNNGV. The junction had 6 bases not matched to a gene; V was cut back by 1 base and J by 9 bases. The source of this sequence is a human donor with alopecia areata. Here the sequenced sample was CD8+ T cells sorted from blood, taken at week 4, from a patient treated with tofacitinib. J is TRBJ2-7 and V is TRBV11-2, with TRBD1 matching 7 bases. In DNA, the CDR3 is TGTGCCAGCAGCTTAGGACAGGGTCAGGGGCAGTACTTC. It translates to CASSLGQGQGQYF.